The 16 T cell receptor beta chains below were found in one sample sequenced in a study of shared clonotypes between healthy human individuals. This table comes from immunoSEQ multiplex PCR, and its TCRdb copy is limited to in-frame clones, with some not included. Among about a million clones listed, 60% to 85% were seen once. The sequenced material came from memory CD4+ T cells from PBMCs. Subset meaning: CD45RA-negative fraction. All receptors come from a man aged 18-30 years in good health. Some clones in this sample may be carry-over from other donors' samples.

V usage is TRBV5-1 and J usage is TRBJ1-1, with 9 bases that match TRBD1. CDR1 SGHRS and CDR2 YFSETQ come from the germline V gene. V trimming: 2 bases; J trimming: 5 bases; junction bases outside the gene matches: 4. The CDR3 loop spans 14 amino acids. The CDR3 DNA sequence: TGCGCCAGCAGCTTCGGACAGGGGAGGACTGAAGCTTTCTTT. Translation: CASSFGQGRTEAFF.

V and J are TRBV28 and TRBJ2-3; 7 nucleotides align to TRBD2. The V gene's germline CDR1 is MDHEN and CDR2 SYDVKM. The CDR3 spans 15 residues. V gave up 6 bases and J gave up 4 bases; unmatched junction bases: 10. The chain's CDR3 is CASSVLKGGSDTQYF. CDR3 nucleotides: TGTGCCAGCAGCGTTCTGAAGGGAGGGTCAGATACGCAGTATTTT.

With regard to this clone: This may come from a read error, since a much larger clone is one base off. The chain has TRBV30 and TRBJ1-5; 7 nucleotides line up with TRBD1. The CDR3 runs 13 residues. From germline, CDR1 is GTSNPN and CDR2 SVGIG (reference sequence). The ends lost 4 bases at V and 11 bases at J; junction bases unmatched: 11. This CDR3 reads CAWTAGAGQTQHF. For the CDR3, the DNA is TGTGCCTGGACCGCAGGGGCGGGACAGACCCAGCATTTT.

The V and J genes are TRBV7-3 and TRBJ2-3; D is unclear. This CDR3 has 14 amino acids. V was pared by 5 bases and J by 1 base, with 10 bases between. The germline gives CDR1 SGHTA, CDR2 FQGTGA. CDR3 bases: TGTGCCAGCAGCCCCCGATTTGGCACAGATACGCAGTATTTT. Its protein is CASSPRFGTDTQYF.

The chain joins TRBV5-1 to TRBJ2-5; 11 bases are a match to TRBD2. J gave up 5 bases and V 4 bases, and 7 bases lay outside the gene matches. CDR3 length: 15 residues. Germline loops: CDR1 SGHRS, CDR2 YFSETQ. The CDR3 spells CASSIGLAGRETQYF. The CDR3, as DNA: TGCGCCAGCAGCATCGGACTAGCGGGTAGGGAGACCCAGTACTTC. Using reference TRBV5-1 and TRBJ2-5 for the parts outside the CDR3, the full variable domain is KAGVTQTPRYLIKTRGQQVTLSCSPISGHRSVSWYQQTPGQGLQFLFEYFSETQRNKGNFPGRFSGRQFSNSRSEMNVSTLELGDSALYLCASSIGLAGRETQYFGPGTRLLVL.

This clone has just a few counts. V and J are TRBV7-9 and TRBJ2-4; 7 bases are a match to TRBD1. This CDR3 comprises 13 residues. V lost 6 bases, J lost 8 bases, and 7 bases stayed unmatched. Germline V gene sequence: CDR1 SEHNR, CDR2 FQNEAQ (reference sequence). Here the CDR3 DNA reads TGTGCCAGCAGTACCGGGACAGTTGACATTCAGTACTTC. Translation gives CASSTGTVDIQYF.

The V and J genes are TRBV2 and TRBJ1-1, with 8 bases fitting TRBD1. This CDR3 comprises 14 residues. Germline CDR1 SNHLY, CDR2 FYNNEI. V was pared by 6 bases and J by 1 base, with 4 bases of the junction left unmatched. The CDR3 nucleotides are TGTGCCAGCAGGACAGGGGCCCCGAACACTGAAGCTTTCTTT. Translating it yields CASRTGAPNTEAFF.

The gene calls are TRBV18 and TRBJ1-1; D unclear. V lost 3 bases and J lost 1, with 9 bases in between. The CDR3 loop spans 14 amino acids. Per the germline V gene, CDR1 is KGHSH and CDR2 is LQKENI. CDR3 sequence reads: CASSPRGENTEAFF. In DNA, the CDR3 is TGTGCCAGCTCACCGAGAGGTGAGAACACTGAAGCTTTCTTT.

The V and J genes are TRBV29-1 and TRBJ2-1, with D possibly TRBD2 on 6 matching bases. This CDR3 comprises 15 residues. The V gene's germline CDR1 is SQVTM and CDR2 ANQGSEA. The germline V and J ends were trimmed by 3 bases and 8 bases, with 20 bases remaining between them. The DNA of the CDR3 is TGCAGCGTTGACGGCCGGATCGGGGGAATGGATGAGCAGTTCTTC. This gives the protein CSVDGRIGGMDEQFF.

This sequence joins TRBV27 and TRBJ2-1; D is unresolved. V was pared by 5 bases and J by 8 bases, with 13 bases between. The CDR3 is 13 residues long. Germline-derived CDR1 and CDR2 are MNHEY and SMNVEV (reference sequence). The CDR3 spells CASSTQVSHEQFF. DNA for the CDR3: TGTGCCAGCAGTACCCAGGTTTCCCATGAGCAGTTCTTC.

The CDR3 sequence is CASKGGKSSIEGELFF. For the CDR3, the DNA is TGTGCCAGCAAGGGTGGAAAAAGCTCGATCGAGGGGGAGCTGTTTTTT. The chain is built from TRBV9 and TRBJ2-2; D is undetermined. CDR3 length: 16 residues. Germline loops: CDR1 SGDLS, CDR2 YYNGEE. The V end lost 6 bases, the J end lost 8 bases, and 23 bases lay between the germline ends.

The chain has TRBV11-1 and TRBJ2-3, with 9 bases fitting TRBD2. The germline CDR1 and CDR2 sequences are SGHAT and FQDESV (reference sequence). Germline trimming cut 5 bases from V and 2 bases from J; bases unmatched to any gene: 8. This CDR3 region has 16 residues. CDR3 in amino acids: CASSTPTSGPTDTQYF. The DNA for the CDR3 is TGTGCCAGCAGCACGCCGACTAGCGGACCCACAGATACGCAGTATTTT.

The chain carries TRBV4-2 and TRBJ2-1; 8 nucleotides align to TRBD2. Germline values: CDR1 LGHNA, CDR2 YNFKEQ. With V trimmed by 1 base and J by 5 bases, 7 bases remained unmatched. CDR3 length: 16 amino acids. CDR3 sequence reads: CASSQGSRGVNNEQFF. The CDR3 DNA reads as TGTGCCAGCAGCCAAGGCTCGCGGGGGGTTAACAATGAGCAGTTCTTC.

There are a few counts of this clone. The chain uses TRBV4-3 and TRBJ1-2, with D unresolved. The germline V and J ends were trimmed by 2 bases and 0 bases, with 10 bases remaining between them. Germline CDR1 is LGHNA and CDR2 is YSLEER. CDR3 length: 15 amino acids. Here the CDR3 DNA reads TGCGCCAGCAGCCAAAGGGCAGGCCCTAACTATGGCTACACCTTC. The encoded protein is CASSQRAGPNYGYTF.

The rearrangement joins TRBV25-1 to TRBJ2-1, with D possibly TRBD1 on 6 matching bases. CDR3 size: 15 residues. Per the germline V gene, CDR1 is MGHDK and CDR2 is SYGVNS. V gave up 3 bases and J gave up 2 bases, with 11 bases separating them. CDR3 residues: CASSDREGAYNEQFF. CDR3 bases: TGTGCCAGCAGTGACCGAGAGGGGGCCTACAATGAGCAGTTCTTC.

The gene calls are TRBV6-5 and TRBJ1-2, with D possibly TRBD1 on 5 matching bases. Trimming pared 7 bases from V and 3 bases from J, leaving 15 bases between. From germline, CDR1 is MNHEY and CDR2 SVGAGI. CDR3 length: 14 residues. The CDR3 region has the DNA TGTGCCAGCACCCCATCAACAGGTTACTATGGCTACACCTTC. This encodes CASTPSTGYYGYTF.